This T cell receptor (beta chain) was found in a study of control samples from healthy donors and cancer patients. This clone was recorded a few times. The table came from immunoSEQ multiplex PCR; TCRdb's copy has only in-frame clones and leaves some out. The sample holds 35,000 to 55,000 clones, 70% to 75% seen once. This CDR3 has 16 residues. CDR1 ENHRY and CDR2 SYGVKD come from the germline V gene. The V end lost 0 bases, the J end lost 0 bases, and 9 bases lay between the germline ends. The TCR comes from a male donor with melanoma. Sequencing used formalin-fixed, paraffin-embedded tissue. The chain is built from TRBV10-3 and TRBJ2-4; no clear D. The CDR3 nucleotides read TGTGCCATCAGTGAGTCGATGTTAGAAGCCAAAAACATTCAGTACTTC. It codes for CAISESMLEAKNIQYF.